Sequencing of this TCR beta chain was carried out in a study of T cells in Graves' hyperthyroidism and ophthalmopathy. Study background: Specimen type is peripheral blood, collected at initial diagnosis prior to any treatment.

In this sample, this clonotype turned up many times. There were TCR beta CDR3 regions amplified from RNA transcripts. HTBI primers were used for first-round RT-PCR of the TCR CDR3. TCRdb reanalysed the multiplex PCR reads using MiXCR and keeps one entry per CDR3 protein. Of over 650,000 distinct CDR3 sequences in the sample, around 15% were seen once. Trimming removed 5 bases from V and 4 bases from J; junction bases left unmatched: 3. This CDR3 region has 14 residues. CDR1 and CDR2 from the germline V gene are MNHNS and SASEGT. This chain uses TRBV6-1 with TRBJ2-5, with 11 bases identical to TRBD1. This TCR was sampled from a man between 18 and 29 years old with Graves' hyperthyroidism. The sequenced sample was blood. CDR3 nucleotide sequence: TGTGCCAGCAGTTATGGACAGGGGGCAGAGACCCAGTACTTC. Protein sequence: CASSYGQGAETQYF.